This T cell receptor (beta chain) was sequenced during a study of spatial heterogeneity in lung cancer. Across the study: The study observed each unique TCR and UMI combination more than ten times on average in raw reads.

Via MiXCR, TCRdb re-called the 5' RACE reads, giving one row per CDR3 protein. The data hold tens of thousands of distinct CDR3 sequences, with roughly 13% observed a single time. Time point defined: sample taken at primary tumor resection. The authors sequenced whole RNA from tumor, nontumor lung or frozen PBMC without sorting. This CDR3 is 16 amino acids long. This specimen consisted of PBMCs, obtained at surgery. The V and J genes are TRBV21-1 and TRBJ1-1; the table's D call TRBD1 went unverified against the DNA. TRBV21-1 is shown as a pseudogene. This TCR derives from a male donor with early-stage non-small cell lung cancer. CDR3 in amino acids: CASSYRQGAIDTEAFF. The DNA of the CDR3 is TGTGCCAGCAGCTACCGACAGGGGGCTATAGACACTGAAGCTTTCTTT.